These T cell receptor beta chains were read from a single sample in a study of patients and donors after allogeneic stem cell transplantation. In TCRdb, the RT-PCR reads were re-called with MiXCR into one record per CDR3 protein. The sample shows some 150,000 distinct CDR3 sequences, approximately 37% of them seen only once. Sequences were obtained from blood, either unsorted or a sorted T cell fraction (not recorded which). The receptors here all came from a human donor who was either an allogeneic HSCT recipient or a stem cell or donor lymphocyte infusion donor (not recorded which). It is not recorded whose cells these are; they may come from a transplant donor. Both conserved end residues are part of each CDR3. A D gene is named only where the DNA matches it firmly. The size field is filled for only some rows; it gives once, few, many or a size class.

CDR3,DNA,J,size,D,V
CASSLSNSYNEQFF,TGTGCCAGCAGCTTAAGTAACAGCTACAATGAGCAGTTCTTC,TRBJ2-1,.,.,TRBV7-3
CASSSGAFYGYTF,TGTGCCAGCAGCTCCGGGGCCTTCTATGGCTACACCTTC,TRBJ1-2,few,.,TRBV7-2
CASSFRTWELFF,TGTGCCAGCAGTTTCCGAACCTGGGAGCTGTTTTTT,TRBJ2-2,.,.,TRBV27
CASSTGLQGWGQPQHF,TGTGCCAGCAGCACTGGACTACAGGGATGGGGACAGCCCCAGCATTTT,TRBJ1-5,.,.,TRBV7-2
CASSVRTSGTSSYNEQFF,TGTGCCAGCAGCGTTCGGACTAGCGGTACGAGCTCCTACAATGAGCAGTTCTTC,TRBJ2-1,.,TRBD2,TRBV9
CASSHWTGRNTEAFF,TGTGCCAGCAGCCACTGGACAGGGAGGAACACTGAAGCTTTCTTT,TRBJ1-1,.,TRBD1,TRBV12-3/TRBV12-4
CASSQDLGTDSNQPQHF,TGTGCCAGCAGCCAAGATTTGGGGACAGATAGCAATCAGCCCCAGCATTTT,TRBJ1-5,.,TRBD1,TRBV4-2
CASHTGSSGNTIYF,TGTGCCAGCCACACGGGGAGCTCTGGAAACACCATATATTTT,TRBJ1-3,many,.,TRBV6-1
CASSLTGRPNYGYTF,TGTGCCAGCAGTTTAACCGGACGTCCTAACTATGGCTACACCTTC,TRBJ1-2,.,.,TRBV27
CSGWDRGREKLFF,TGCAGCGGGTGGGACAGGGGCCGGGAAAAACTGTTTTTT,TRBJ1-4,.,TRBD1,TRBV29-1
CSARDGDRLNTEAFF,TGCAGTGCTAGAGATGGGGACAGGTTGAACACTGAAGCTTTCTTT,TRBJ1-1,.,TRBD1,TRBV20-1
CASSPAEQFF,TGTGCCAGCAGCCCCGCTGAGCAGTTCTTC,TRBJ2-1,few,.,TRBV7-9
CASSEAFYEQYF,TGTGCCAGCAGTGAAGCCTTCTACGAGCAGTACTTC,TRBJ2-7,.,.,TRBV2
CASSPPGLTIMADTQYF,TGTGCCAGCAGCCCCCCGGGCCTCACAATTATGGCAGATACGCAGTATTTT,TRBJ2-3,few,.,TRBV11-2
CASSQSGGSTDTQYF,TGTGCCAGCAGCCAGTCCGGGGGCAGCACAGATACGCAGTATTTT,TRBJ2-3,.,.,TRBV9
CAWRLGANEKLFF,TGTGCCTGGAGGTTGGGGGCCAATGAAAAACTGTTTTTT,TRBJ1-4,.,.,TRBV30
CASSHGRANQPQHF,TGCGCCAGCAGCCATGGGAGAGCGAATCAGCCCCAGCATTTT,TRBJ1-5,few,.,TRBV4-3
CASSLDRGSGNIQYF,TGTGCCAGCAGCTTAGATCGGGGTTCGGGTAACATTCAGTACTTC,TRBJ2-4,few,.,TRBV7-8
CASSSDRSNQPQHF,TGTGCCAGCAGTTCGGACAGGAGCAATCAGCCCCAGCATTTT,TRBJ1-5,.,TRBD1,TRBV12-3/TRBV12-4
CASSLRRWQSNEQFF,TGCGCCAGCAGCCTAAGGAGGTGGCAGTCCAATGAGCAGTTCTTC,TRBJ2-1,.,.,TRBV4-3
CAWTAKAFRDGNTIYF,TGTGCCTGGACGGCGAAGGCCTTTCGGGATGGAAACACCATATATTTT,TRBJ1-3,.,.,TRBV30
CASSSGQGAGQPQHF,TGTGCCAGCAGCTCGGGACAGGGGGCCGGTCAGCCCCAGCATTTT,TRBJ1-5,.,TRBD1,TRBV11-2
CSVEVVPDTAKNIQYF,TGCAGCGTTGAAGTGGTCCCCGACACGGCCAAAAACATTCAGTACTTC,TRBJ2-4,.,.,TRBV29-1
CASRDYSNQPQHF,TGTGCCAGCAGGGATTATAGCAATCAGCCCCAGCATTTT,TRBJ1-5,.,.,TRBV28
CASSPLSGGWSNSTDTQYF,TGTGCCAGCAGCCCTCTTAGCGGGGGGTGGAGTAATAGCACAGATACGCAGTATTTT,TRBJ2-3,.,TRBD2,TRBV7-3
CATSRDFGQVGRGTEAFF,TGTGCCACCAGCAGAGATTTCGGGCAGGTGGGGAGGGGCACTGAAGCTTTCTTT,TRBJ1-1,few,.,TRBV15
CASSPVRPGRGNSNQPQHF,TGTGCCAGCAGCCCAGTCCGGCCCGGCCGGGGAAATAGCAATCAGCCCCAGCATTTT,TRBJ1-5,few,.,TRBV12-3/TRBV12-4
CASTPGLTNIQYF,TGTGCCAGCACCCCGGGACTAACGAACATTCAGTACTTC,TRBJ2-4,.,TRBD2,TRBV12-3/TRBV12-4
CATSDPVEDYEQFF,TGTGCCACCAGTGACCCCGTGGAGGACTATGAGCAGTTCTTC,TRBJ2-1,.,.,TRBV24-1
CASRPSGTVPGELFF,TGTGCCAGCAGACCCTCCGGGACAGTCCCCGGGGAGCTGTTTTTT,TRBJ2-2,.,TRBD1,TRBV12-3/TRBV12-4
CASSRGGVAGPYNEQFF,TGCGCCAGCAGCCGCGGGGGCGTAGCGGGGCCTTACAATGAGCAGTTCTTC,TRBJ2-1,.,TRBD2,TRBV5-1
CASSFRERGRGYTF,TGTGCCAGCAGTTTTAGGGAGAGGGGGCGAGGCTACACCTTC,TRBJ1-2,.,TRBD1,TRBV28
CAIQSPANEQFF,TGTGCCATCCAGAGCCCTGCCAATGAGCAGTTCTTC,TRBJ2-1,few,.,TRBV7-9
CSVEPRYNEQFF,TGCAGCGTTGAGCCCAGGTACAATGAGCAGTTCTTC,TRBJ2-1,.,.,TRBV29-1
CASSGQGMTDTQYF,TGTGCCAGCAGCGGACAGGGGATGACAGATACGCAGTATTTT,TRBJ2-3,.,TRBD1,TRBV27
CAISDSGFSGNTIYF,TGTGCCATCAGTGATTCAGGGTTCTCTGGAAACACCATATATTTT,TRBJ1-3,few,.,TRBV10-3
CASSFGLTDTQYF,TGTGCCAGCAGTTTCGGGCTCACAGATACGCAGTATTTT,TRBJ2-3,.,.,TRBV12-3/TRBV12-4
CASSLFRGLSTDTQYF,TGTGCCAGCAGCCTTTTTCGGGGGTTAAGCACAGATACGCAGTATTTT,TRBJ2-3,.,.,TRBV12-3/TRBV12-4
CASRTGSSTNEKLFF,TGTGCCAGCAGGACAGGATCCTCAACTAATGAAAAACTGTTTTTT,TRBJ1-4,.,.,TRBV6-1
CASKRQGRSNEKLFF,TGTGCCAGCAAGAGACAGGGTCGCTCTAATGAAAAACTGTTTTTT,TRBJ1-4,.,TRBD1,TRBV12-3/TRBV12-4
CASSEYRRGAGYGYTF,TGTGCCAGCAGTGAATATAGAAGGGGGGCTGGCTATGGCTACACCTTC,TRBJ1-2,few,.,TRBV25-1
CASSFRQENSNQPQHF,TGTGCCAGCAGTTTCAGACAGGAGAATAGCAATCAGCCCCAGCATTTT,TRBJ1-5,few,.,TRBV12-3/TRBV12-4
CSVEGTRSTDTQYF,TGCAGCGTCGAAGGGACACGGAGCACAGATACGCAGTATTTT,TRBJ2-3,.,.,TRBV29-1
CASSLDGIQETQYF,TGTGCCAGCAGTTTAGATGGTATTCAAGAGACCCAGTACTTC,TRBJ2-5,few,.,TRBV12-3/TRBV12-4
CASSLGETVYNEQFF,TGCGCCAGCAGCTTGGGCGAGACAGTTTACAATGAGCAGTTCTTC,TRBJ2-1,.,.,TRBV5-1